This T cell receptor (beta chain) was sequenced in a study of cytomegalovirus exposure and HLA in healthy donors. Overall study findings and caveats: By a later analysis, the bulk of CMV-associated TCR beta chains appeared HLA-restricted. The study reported that TCR beta sequences accurately predicted HLA-A and HLA-B alleles in most subjects.

V shed 5 bases, J shed 5 bases, and the junction held 9 bases outside the gene matches. In germline, CDR1 is SGHAT, CDR2 FQNNGV. This CDR3 comprises 16 residues. As to this clone: What it recognizes is unknown.

PCR used 60 Vbeta primers and 13 Jbeta primers. The repertoire was sequenced with immunoSEQ multiplex PCR; TCRdb's copy has only in-frame clones and lacks some. The sample yields about 120,000 clones, around 86% seen once. This clonotype was obtained from a woman aged 40 to 50 in good health and CMV-seronegative. Sequencing was performed on PBMCs. V usage is TRBV11-2 and J usage is TRBJ2-1; 10 bases match TRBD2. The CDR3 DNA is TGTGCCAGCAGCCCCCGCGGTAGCGGGAGGAACAATGAGCAGTTCTTC. Translation gives CASSPRGSGRNNEQFF.